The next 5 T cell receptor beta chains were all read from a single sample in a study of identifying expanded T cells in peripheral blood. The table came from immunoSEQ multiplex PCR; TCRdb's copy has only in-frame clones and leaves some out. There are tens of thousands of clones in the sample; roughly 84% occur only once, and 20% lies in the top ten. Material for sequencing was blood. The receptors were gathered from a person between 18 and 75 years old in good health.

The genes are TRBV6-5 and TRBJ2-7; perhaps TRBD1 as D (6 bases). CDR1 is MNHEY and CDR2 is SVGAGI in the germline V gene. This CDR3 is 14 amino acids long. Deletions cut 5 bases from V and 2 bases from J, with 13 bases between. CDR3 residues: CASSETGATYEQYF. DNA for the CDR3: TGTGCCAGCAGTGAGACAGGTGCTACCTACGAGCAGTACTTC.

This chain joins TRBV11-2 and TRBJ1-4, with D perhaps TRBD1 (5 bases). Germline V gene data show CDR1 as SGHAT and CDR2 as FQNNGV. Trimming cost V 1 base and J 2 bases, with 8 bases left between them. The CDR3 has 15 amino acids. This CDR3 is CASSLVRGTNEKLFF. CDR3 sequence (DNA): TGTGCCAGCAGCTTAGTCCGGGGGACTAATGAAAAACTGTTTTTT.

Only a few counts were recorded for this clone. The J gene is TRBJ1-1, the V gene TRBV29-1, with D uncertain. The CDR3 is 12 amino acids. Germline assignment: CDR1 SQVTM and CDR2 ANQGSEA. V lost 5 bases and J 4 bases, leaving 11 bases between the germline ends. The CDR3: CSVTDGSTEAFF. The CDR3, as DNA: TGCAGCGTTACCGACGGGAGCACTGAAGCTTTCTTT. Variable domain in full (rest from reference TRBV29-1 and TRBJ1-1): SAVISQKPSRDICQRGTSLTIQCQVDSQVTMMFWYRQQPGQSLTLIATANQGSEATYESGFVIDKFPISRPNLTFSTLTVSNMSPEDSSIYLCSVTDGSTEAFFGQGTRLTVV.

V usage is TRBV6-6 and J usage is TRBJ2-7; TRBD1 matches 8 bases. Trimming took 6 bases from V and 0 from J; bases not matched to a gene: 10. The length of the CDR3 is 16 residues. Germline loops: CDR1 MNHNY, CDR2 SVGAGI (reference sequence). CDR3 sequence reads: CASRPSGTGSSYEQYF. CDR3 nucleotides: TGTGCCAGCAGGCCTTCCGGGACAGGAAGCTCCTACGAGCAGTACTTC.

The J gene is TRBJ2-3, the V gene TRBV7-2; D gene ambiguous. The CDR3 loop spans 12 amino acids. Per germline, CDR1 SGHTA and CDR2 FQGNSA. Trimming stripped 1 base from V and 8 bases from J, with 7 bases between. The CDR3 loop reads CASSLEGGTQYF. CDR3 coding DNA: TGTGCCAGCAGCTTAGAAGGCGGTACGCAGTATTTT.